Each of the 9 T cell receptor beta chains below was sequenced from the same sample in a study of blood T cell repertoires in COVID-19 (dated by TCRdb to the early 2020s). Preparation of the library involved the immunoSEQ multiplex PCR assay. Not all clones reach the TCRdb copy of this immuneACCESS table, which keeps in-frame sequences only. Checked studies attribute under half of the gap to unresolved V genes and leave the rest unexplained. The sample contains approximately 40,000 clones, about 79% of them found a single time. The ten largest clones capture 2.6% of the sample. The specimen was peripheral blood. The receptors were gathered from a woman in her sixties with acute or convalescent COVID-19.

This CDR3 is CATSKSGSNNEQFF. Here the CDR3 DNA reads TGTGCCACCAGTAAAAGCGGGAGCAACAATGAGCAGTTCTTC. This sequence joins TRBV24-1 and TRBJ2-1; 8 bases fit TRBD2. The CDR3 runs to 14 residues. Germline assignment: CDR1 KGHDR and CDR2 SFDVKD. V shed 6 bases, J shed 5 bases, and the junction held 5 bases outside the gene matches.

J is TRBJ2-5 and V is TRBV7-9, with 8 positions matching TRBD2. The length of the CDR3 is 15 residues. With V trimmed by 7 bases and J by 1 base, 8 bases remained unmatched. Germline lookup yields CDR1 SEHNR and CDR2 FQNEAQ (reference sequence). CDR3 bases: TGTGCCAGCACCCCCGGGAGGGGACCCCAAGAGACCCAGTACTTC. Translated, it gives CASTPGRGPQETQYF.

The chain is built from TRBV28 and TRBJ1-2; no clear D. The CDR3 consists of 14 residues. Trimming left V 11 bases short and J 0 bases short, with 16 bases between. Germline V lookup: CDR1 MDHEN, CDR2 SYDVKM. In DNA form, the CDR3 reads TGTGCCTCGTACAGTTTTGTTCCTAACTATGGCTACACCTTC. Translating gives CASYSFVPNYGYTF.

The chain carries TRBV2 and TRBJ2-7, with D perhaps TRBD2 (5 bases). The germline V and J ends were trimmed by 6 bases and 1 base, with 10 bases remaining between them. Germline lookup yields CDR1 SNHLY and CDR2 FYNNEI. CDR3 length: 13 amino acids. The CDR3 protein is CASSSRGSYEQYF. CDR3 nucleotide sequence: TGTGCCAGCAGCTCTCGGGGATCCTACGAGCAGTACTTC.

The sample holds a few counts of this clone. The chain couples TRBV5-1 to TRBJ1-1; D is ambiguous. Germline CDR1 and CDR2: SGHRS and YFSETQ. V lost 10 bases, J lost 1 base, and 14 bases lay in between. There are 13 residues in the CDR3. CDR3 protein: CASHPAGNTEAFF. The CDR3 DNA sequence: TGCGCCTCCCACCCGGCGGGGAACACTGAAGCTTTCTTT. Combining the CDR3 with reference TRBV5-1 and TRBJ1-1 gives the whole variable domain KAGVTQTPRYLIKTRGQQVTLSCSPISGHRSVSWYQQTPGQGLQFLFEYFSETQRNKGNFPGRFSGRQFSNSRSEMNVSTLELGDSALYLCASHPAGNTEAFFGQGTRLTVV.

V gene TRBV18 combines with J gene TRBJ1-1; 9 nucleotides line up with TRBD1. The CDR3 runs 15 residues. After removal of 5 bases from V and 1 base from J, the junction contained 5 bases not matched to a gene. Germline-derived CDR1 and CDR2 are KGHSH and LQKENI. CDR3 amino acids: CASSNTGGSNTEAFF. The CDR3 DNA follows: TGTGCCAGCTCAAACACAGGGGGCTCGAACACTGAAGCTTTCTTT.

CDR3: CASSSPGQGGYGYTF. In nucleotides, the CDR3 is TGTGCCAGCAGCTCACCGGGACAGGGAGGCTATGGCTACACCTTC. J is TRBJ1-2 and V is TRBV28; TRBD1 agrees at 9 bases. The ends lost 6 bases at V and 4 bases at J; junction bases unmatched: 9. The germline CDR1 and CDR2 sequences are MDHEN and SYDVKM. The CDR3 contains 15 residues.

V gene TRBV10-2 combines with J gene TRBJ1-1, with D unresolved. The V end was cut by 2 bases, the J end by 1 base, with 11 bases between. This CDR3 has 15 amino acids. Germline CDR1 reads WSHSY; CDR2 reads SAAADI. CDR3 sequence (DNA): TGCGCCAGCAGTGAGATTTTTGCAGAGAACACTGAAGCTTTCTTT. Translated: CASSEIFAENTEAFF.

This chain connects TRBV2 to TRBJ2-3, with 7 positions matching TRBD1. V lost 6 bases, J lost 8 bases, and 14 bases stayed unmatched. CDR1 is SNHLY, CDR2 FYNNEI, per germline. The CDR3 length is 15 residues. The CDR3 region is CASSLRRRDSTTQYF. Written as DNA, the CDR3 is TGTGCCAGCAGCCTAAGACGCCGGGACAGCACTACGCAGTATTTT.